Listed here are 25 T cell receptor beta chains from one sample, sequenced in a study of Graves' ophthalmopathy and Graves' hyperthyroidism listed by TCRdb under 2018. Data came from an Illumina HiSeq 2000. For repertoire sequencing, the TCR beta CDR3 regions were amplified from RNA transcripts. The first round of RT-PCR was done with HTBI primers and the Qiagen OneStep RT-PCR kit, and was followed by a second round of multiplex PCR, then size selection and purification. TCRdb trimmed public reads at Q25 via fastp, called clones via MiXCR and kept in-frame beta chains. Each entry is one CDR3 protein sequence, shown with its most common DNA and genes. The sample has about 640,000 distinct CDR3 sequences on record, roughly 41% of them singletons. Around 3.3% of the sample is held by the ten biggest clonotypes. Sequenced input: peripheral blood. These receptors originate from an adult man with Graves' ophthalmopathy.

This rearrangement joins TRBV25-1 to TRBJ1-4; D gene uncertain. Trimming pared 6 bases from V and 0 bases from J, leaving 8 bases between. Per the germline V gene, CDR1 is MGHDK and CDR2 is SYGVNS. This CDR3 comprises 14 residues. In DNA form, the CDR3 reads TGTGCCAGCAGCGTAGTTACAACTAATGAAAAACTGTTTTTT. Encoded protein: CASSVVTTNEKLFF. The entire variable domain, with the rest obtained from reference TRBV25-1 and TRBJ1-4, is as follows: EADIYQTPRYLVIGTGKKITLECSQTMGHDKMYWYQQDPGMELHLIHYSYGVNSTEKGDLSSESTVSRIRTEHFPLTLESARPSHTSQYLCASSVVTTNEKLFFGSGTQLSVL.

This clonotype has at least ten counts. The J gene is TRBJ1-1, the V gene TRBV5-8; D uncertain. The germline V and J ends were trimmed by 3 bases and 0 bases, with 12 bases remaining between them. The length of the CDR3 is 15 residues. Germline CDR1 SGHTS, CDR2 YDEGEE. CDR3 nucleotide sequence: TGTGCCAGCAGCTCAACACGGTTCATGAACACTGAAGCTTTCTTT. Its translation: CASSSTRFMNTEAFF.

This clonotype was counted a few times. V and J are TRBV5-1 and TRBJ2-7, with 10 bases lining up with TRBD2. The length of the CDR3 is 17 residues. Germline V CDR1 and CDR2: SGHRS, YFSETQ. The V and J ends lost 4 bases and 4 bases, in that order; junction bases with no gene match: 14. The CDR3 DNA reads TGCGCCAGCAGCCATGTGCCCACCGGGACTAGCGTTTACGAGCAGTACTTC. Translating gives CASSHVPTGTSVYEQYF.

Concerning this clonotype: A read error may explain this, as a much larger clone is one base away. Since the CDR3 does not end with the conserved phenylalanine or tryptophan, this likely comes from a read error. The chain uses TRBV24-1 and TRBJ1-2; D call uncertain. Looked up from germline, CDR1 is KGHDR and CDR2 is SFDVKD. The ends were cut back, 5 bases at V and 3 bases at J, with 15 bases in the middle. The CDR3 is made up of 15 amino acids. The CDR3 sequence is CATSAPRMAYYGYTL. Written as DNA, the CDR3 is TGTGCCACCAGTGCCCCCCGGATGGCCTACTATGGCTACACCCTC.

Regarding this clonotype: One end of the junction is discordant with germline, which a read error may explain. The chain carries TRBV2 and TRBJ2-5; no clear D. Looked up from germline, CDR1 is SNHLY and CDR2 is FYNNEI. The CDR3 sequence is 11 residues long. CDR3 loop: CAGSLQETQYF. The CDR3 DNA follows: TGTGCCGGCAGTTTACAAGAGACCCAGTACTTC.

Of note for this clonotype: The junction differs from germline at one of its ends, possibly a read error. J is TRBJ2-5 and V is TRBV7-9; unclear D gene. The CDR3 sequence is 13 residues long. The germline CDR1 and CDR2 sequences are SEHNR and FQNEAQ (reference sequence). CDR3 in amino acids: CASSYNRVEPQYF. The CDR3 nucleotides are TGTGCCAGCAGCTACAACCGCGTAGAGCCCCAGTACTTC.

This clonotype came up many times. This rearrangement joins TRBV14 to TRBJ2-7; 9 bases fit TRBD1. CDR1 and CDR2 from the germline V gene are SGHDN and FVKESK. CDR3 length: 18 amino acids. V was clipped by 2 bases and J by 0 bases; unmatched bases: 11. Here the CDR3 reads CASSQTGTGPGSSYEQYF. In DNA form, the CDR3 reads TGTGCCAGCAGCCAAACCGGGACAGGGCCAGGAAGCTCCTACGAGCAGTACTTC.

In regard to this clonotype: A much larger clone differs from this one at a single base, so this may be a read error. The rearrangement links TRBV20-1 to TRBJ1-1, with D unresolved. The CDR3 is 14 amino acids. Per the germline V gene, CDR1 is DFQATT and CDR2 is SNEGSKA (reference sequence). The CDR3 region is CSAGDHVTNTEAFF. CDR3 sequence (DNA): TGCAGTGCTGGAGATCATGTGACGAACACTGAAGCTTTCTTT.

This rearrangement joins TRBV12-3 or TRBV12-4 to TRBJ1-3; D perhaps matches TRBD1 (6 bases). V was trimmed by 5 bases and J by 0 bases, leaving 23 bases between them. The CDR3 is made up of 19 amino acids. The CDR3 DNA reads as TGTGCCAGCAGTCCCCGGACAGACGACTCCCATTTCTCTGGAAACACCATATATTTT. Protein sequence: CASSPRTDDSHFSGNTIYF.

V is TRBV7-9 and J is TRBJ1-6; unclear D gene. This CDR3 spans 17 amino acids. Trimming shortened V by 6 bases and J by 0 bases, and 15 bases separated the two germline ends. Germline V gene lookup returns CDR1 SEHNR and CDR2 FQNEAQ (reference sequence). CDR3 in amino acids: CASSLSPGSSYNSPLHF. CDR3 DNA sequence: TGTGCCAGCAGTTTATCGCCAGGAAGCTCCTATAATTCACCCCTCCACTTT. Full variable domain (outside the CDR3, taken from reference TRBV7-9 and TRBJ1-6): DTGVSQNPRHKITKRGQNVTFRCDPISEHNRLYWYRQTLGQGPEFLTYFQNEAQLEKSRLLSDRFSAERPKGSFSTLEIQRTEQGDSAMYLCASSLSPGSSYNSPLHFGNGTRLTVT.

This clonotype was seen a single time. V usage is TRBV7-9 and J usage is TRBJ1-2, with D perhaps TRBD1 (6 bases). Germline V CDR1 and CDR2: SEHNR, FQNEAQ (reference sequence). V lost 6 bases, J lost 4 bases, and 12 bases lay in between. The CDR3 consists of 13 residues. This CDR3 reads CASSSGVTYGYTF. In DNA form, the CDR3 reads TGTGCCAGCAGTTCAGGGGTTACCTATGGCTACACCTTC.

A note on this clonotype: The junction and the germline gene differ at one end; a read error may be behind it. V and J are TRBV12-3 or TRBV12-4 and TRBJ1-6; a weak D match, TRBD1 (5 bases). CDR3 length equals 13 residues. The CDR3 loop reads CAISEAWDSPLHF. DNA for the CDR3: TGTGCCATCAGTGAGGCCTGGGACTCACCCCTCCACTTT.

The chain combines TRBV20-1 with TRBJ1-2; TRBD1 might be the D (5 bases). CDR1 and CDR2 (germline): DFQATT, SNEGSKA (reference sequence). The CDR3 extends over 15 amino acids. V was trimmed by 2 bases and J by 8 bases, leaving 21 bases between them. The CDR3 region is CSARSSGTDAAGYTF. CDR3 DNA: TGCAGTGCTAGATCTTCCGGGACGGACGCCGCGGGCTACACCTTC.

With respect to this clonotype: Germline is not matched at one junction end, which may reflect a read error. This sequence joins TRBV6-5 and TRBJ1-1; 7 bases fit TRBD1. In germline, CDR1 is MNHEY, CDR2 SVGAGI. There are 14 residues in the CDR3. CDR3 DNA sequence: TGTGTCAGCAGTTACGGACAGGAGAACACTGAAGCTTTCTTT. It codes for CVSSYGQENTEAFF.

This chain links TRBV7-2 with TRBJ2-7; D perhaps matches TRBD1 (6 bases). The CDR3 spans 14 residues. Germline lookup yields CDR1 SGHTA and CDR2 FQGNSA. The V gene lost 6 bases and the J gene lost 3 bases, with 15 bases spanning the gap. CDR3 in DNA: TGTGCCAGCAGTGAAACATACAGGGACTACGAGCAGTACTTC. Translation: CASSETYRDYEQYF.

This clonotype was observed a few times. The chain recombines TRBV20-1 with TRBJ2-7, with TRBD1 as a possible D gene (6 bases). Trimming left V 4 bases short and J 4 bases short, with 8 bases between. This CDR3 region has 11 residues. CDR1 is DFQATT, CDR2 SNEGSKA, per germline (reference sequence). CDR3 coding DNA: TGCAGTGCTAATCAGGGGTACGAGCAGTACTTC. Its translation: CSANQGYEQYF.

The V gene is TRBV24-1, the J gene TRBJ1-2; TRBD1 matches at 7 bases. Germline trimming cut 9 bases from V and 4 bases from J; bases unmatched to any gene: 10. CDR3 length equals 14 residues. Germline V CDR1 and CDR2: KGHDR, SFDVKD. The CDR3 region has the DNA TGTGCCACCGGGGGCAGGGACAGCTTCTATGGCTACACCTTC. Residues: CATGGRDSFYGYTF.

Note on this clonotype: This may come from a read error, since a much larger clone is one base off. The chain has TRBV12-3 or TRBV12-4 and TRBJ1-2; 11 bases map to TRBD1. V was clipped by 5 bases and J by 8 bases; unmatched bases: 4. CDR3 length equals 13 residues. Here the CDR3 reads CASSGGQGAGYTF. The CDR3 DNA reads as TGTGCCAGCAGTGGCGGACAGGGGGCGGGCTACACCTTC.

V and J are TRBV19 and TRBJ1-1; 10 bases map to TRBD1. The CDR3 has 14 residues. CDR1 is LNHDA, CDR2 SQIVND, per germline (reference sequence). The junction had 10 bases not matched to a gene; V was cut back by 11 bases and J by 4 bases. The CDR3 sequence is CAWSVGQGSTEAFF. The CDR3, as DNA: TGTGCCTGGAGTGTGGGACAGGGGAGCACTGAAGCTTTCTTT. Using reference TRBV19 and TRBJ1-1 for the parts outside the CDR3, the full variable domain is DGGITQSPKYLFRKEGQNVTLSCEQNLNHDAMYWYRQDPGQGLRLIYYSQIVNDFQKGDIAEGYSVSREKKESFPLTVTSAQKNPTAFYLCAWSVGQGSTEAFFGQGTRLTVV.

In this sample, this clonotype turned up many times. CDR3 sequence: CASSGRQGTYGYTF. CDR3 nucleotides: TGTGCCAGCAGCGGCCGTCAGGGCACCTATGGCTACACCTTC. V and J are TRBV7-9 and TRBJ1-2; D is perhaps TRBD1 (5 bases). V gave up 5 bases and J gave up 4 bases, with 14 bases separating them. Germline V gives CDR1 SEHNR, CDR2 FQNEAQ (reference sequence). The CDR3 extends over 14 amino acids.

Worth noting for this clonotype: At one boundary the junction diverges from the germline segment, which might be a read error. The rearrangement joins TRBV9 to TRBJ2-7; D remains ambiguous. The CDR3 contains 13 residues. Germline lookup yields CDR1 SGDLS and CDR2 YYNGEE. The CDR3 DNA reads TGTGCCAACAGCGTAGCTGGGCTCTACGAGCAGTACTTC. It specifies CANSVAGLYEQYF.

In its sample, this clonotype was seen once. The chain recombines TRBV20-1 with TRBJ2-7, with 8 bases aligning to TRBD1. V gave up 6 bases and J gave up 6 bases; unmatched junction bases: 13. The germline gives CDR1 DFQATT, CDR2 SNEGSKA (reference sequence). The CDR3 runs 14 residues. The CDR3 reads CSAKYRQGNGEQYF. CDR3 DNA: TGCAGTGCCAAATACCGACAGGGGAATGGCGAGCAGTACTTC.

The chain carries TRBV12-3 or TRBV12-4 and TRBJ2-7, with a tentative D call TRBD2 (6 bases). With 5 bases removed from V and 2 bases from J, the gap between germline ends came to 19 bases. The length of the CDR3 is 16 residues. The CDR3 protein is CASSALGPSVAYEQYF. CDR3 nucleotides: TGTGCCAGCAGTGCATTGGGGCCTAGCGTCGCCTACGAGCAGTACTTC.

This chain connects TRBV10-3 to TRBJ1-2, with TRBD1 matching 7 bases. V shed 3 bases and J 4 bases; nucleotides not matched to a gene: 5. Germline V gene lookup returns CDR1 ENHRY and CDR2 SYGVKD. The CDR3 has 14 amino acids. CDR3 DNA: TGTGCCATCAGTGAAGGGGACAGCCTCTATGGCTACACCTTC. Translating it yields CAISEGDSLYGYTF.

About this clonotype itself: A read error may be the cause here, since a much bigger clone is one base away. J is TRBJ1-6 and V is TRBV11-2; TRBD1 aligns across 7 bases. V shed 1 base and J 18 bases; nucleotides not matched to a gene: 9. Germline V gives CDR1 SGHAT, CDR2 FQNNGV. The CDR3 totals 13 residues. In DNA, the CDR3 is TGTGCCAGCAGCTTAGTAGGGGGCAGGGATCCCCACTTT. Encoded protein: CASSLVGGRDPHF.